This TCR beta chain originates from a study of regulatory T cells in long-lasting Graves disease. Germline V lookup: CDR1 SQVTM, CDR2 ANQGSEA. V lost 6 bases to trimming and J lost 3 bases, with 18 bases between them. The CDR3 is made up of 14 amino acids. Time point here: persistent/refractory GD, antithyroid drugs over 5 years with positive TRAb. Generation of the TCR library employed RNA extracted from PBMCs. Assembly of TCR beta libraries relied on iRepertoire HTBI primers together with Arm-PCR of CDR3 regions. TCRdb analysed the multiplex PCR reads with MiXCR anew, one entry per CDR3 protein. The data show 430,000 or so distinct CDR3 sequences, with around 20% seen just once and 13% to 15% held by the top ten.

This receptor was obtained from a female donor with Graves disease. The rearrangement uses TRBV29-1 and TRBJ2-7, with D perhaps assigned TRBD1 or TRBD2 (5 bases each). Sequencing used peripheral blood mononuclear cells (PBMCs), obtained when the disease was refractory, from a patient treated with antithyroid drugs. The CDR3 DNA follows: TGCAGCGTAGAATACCGGGACGGAGGCTACGAGCAGTACTTC. The encoded protein is CSVEYRDGGYEQYF.